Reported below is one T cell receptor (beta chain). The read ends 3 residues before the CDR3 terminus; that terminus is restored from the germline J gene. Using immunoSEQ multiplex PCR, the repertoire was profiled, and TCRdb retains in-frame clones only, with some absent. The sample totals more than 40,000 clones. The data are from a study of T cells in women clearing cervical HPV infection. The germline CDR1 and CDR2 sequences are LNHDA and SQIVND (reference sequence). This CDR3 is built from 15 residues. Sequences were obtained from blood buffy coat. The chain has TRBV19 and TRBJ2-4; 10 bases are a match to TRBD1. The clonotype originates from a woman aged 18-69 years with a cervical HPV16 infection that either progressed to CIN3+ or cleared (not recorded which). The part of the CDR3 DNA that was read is TGTGCCAGTAGTACGGGACAGGGGAGGCTTCATGGT. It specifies CASSTGQGRLHG. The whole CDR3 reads CASSTGQGRLHGQYF.